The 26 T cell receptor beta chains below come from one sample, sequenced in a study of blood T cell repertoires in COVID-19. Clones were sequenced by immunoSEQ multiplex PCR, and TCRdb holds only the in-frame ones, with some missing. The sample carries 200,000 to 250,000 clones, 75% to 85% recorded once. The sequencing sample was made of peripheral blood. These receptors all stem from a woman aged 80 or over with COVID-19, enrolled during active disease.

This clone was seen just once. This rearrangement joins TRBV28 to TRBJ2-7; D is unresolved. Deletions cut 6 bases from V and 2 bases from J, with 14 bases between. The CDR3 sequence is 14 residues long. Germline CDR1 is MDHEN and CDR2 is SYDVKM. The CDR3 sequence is CASRYPTPPYEQYF. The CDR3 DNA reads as TGTGCCAGCAGGTACCCGACACCCCCCTACGAGCAGTACTTC.

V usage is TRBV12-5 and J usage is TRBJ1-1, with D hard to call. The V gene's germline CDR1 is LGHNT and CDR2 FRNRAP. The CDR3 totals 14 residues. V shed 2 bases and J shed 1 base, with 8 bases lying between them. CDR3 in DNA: TGTGCTAGTGGTTTGCCCACGCGGAACACTGAAGCTTTCTTT. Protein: CASGLPTRNTEAFF.

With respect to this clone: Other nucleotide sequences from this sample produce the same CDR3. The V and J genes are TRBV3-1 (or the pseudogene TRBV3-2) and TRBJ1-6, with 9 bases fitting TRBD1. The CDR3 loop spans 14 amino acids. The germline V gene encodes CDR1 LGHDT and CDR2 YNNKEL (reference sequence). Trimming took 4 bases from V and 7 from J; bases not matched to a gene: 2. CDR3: CASSPGQGNSPLHF. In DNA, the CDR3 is TGTGCCAGCAGCCCGGGACAGGGAAATTCACCCCTCCACTTT.

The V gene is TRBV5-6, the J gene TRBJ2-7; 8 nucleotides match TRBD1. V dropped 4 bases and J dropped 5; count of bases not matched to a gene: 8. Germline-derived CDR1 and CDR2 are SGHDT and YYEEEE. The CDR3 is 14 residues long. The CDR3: CASSPDSGGNEQYF. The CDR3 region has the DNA TGTGCCAGCAGCCCTGATTCAGGGGGCAACGAGCAGTACTTC.

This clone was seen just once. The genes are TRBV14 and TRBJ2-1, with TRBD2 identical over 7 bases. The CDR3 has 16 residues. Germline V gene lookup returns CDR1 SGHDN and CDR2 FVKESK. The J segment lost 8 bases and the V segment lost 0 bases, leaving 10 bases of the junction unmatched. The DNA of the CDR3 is TGTGCCAGCAGCCAAGATTTCGGGGTGGGAGGGCATGAGCAGTTCTTC. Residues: CASSQDFGVGGHEQFF.

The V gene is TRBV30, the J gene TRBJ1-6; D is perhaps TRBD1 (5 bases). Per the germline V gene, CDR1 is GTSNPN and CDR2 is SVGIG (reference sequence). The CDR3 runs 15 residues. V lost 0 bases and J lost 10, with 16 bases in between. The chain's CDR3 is CAWSVQAAPRSPLHF. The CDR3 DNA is TGTGCCTGGAGTGTACAGGCGGCACCCAGATCACCCCTCCACTTT.

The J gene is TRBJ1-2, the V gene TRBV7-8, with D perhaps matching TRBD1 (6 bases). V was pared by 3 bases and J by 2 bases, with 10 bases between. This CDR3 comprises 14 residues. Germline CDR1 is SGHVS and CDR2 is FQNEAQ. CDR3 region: CASSFGQGNYGYTF. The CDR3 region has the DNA TGTGCCAGCAGCTTCGGGCAGGGGAACTATGGCTACACCTTC.

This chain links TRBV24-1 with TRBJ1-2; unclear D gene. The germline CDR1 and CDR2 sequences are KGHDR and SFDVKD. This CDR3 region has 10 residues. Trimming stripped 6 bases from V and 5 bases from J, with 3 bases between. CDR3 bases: TGTGCCACCAGTATATATGGCTACACCTTC. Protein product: CATSIYGYTF.

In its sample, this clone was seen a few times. This CDR3 reads CASSQEGLVREQFF. CDR3 nucleotide sequence: TGTGCCAGCAGTCAGGAAGGACTAGTCCGCGAGCAGTTCTTC. The chain couples TRBV6-5 to TRBJ2-1; 7 nucleotides agree with TRBD2. Trimming at V came to 5 bases and at J to 10 bases, leaving 11 bases not matched to a gene. This CDR3 has 14 amino acids. Germline lookup yields CDR1 MNHEY and CDR2 SVGAGI.

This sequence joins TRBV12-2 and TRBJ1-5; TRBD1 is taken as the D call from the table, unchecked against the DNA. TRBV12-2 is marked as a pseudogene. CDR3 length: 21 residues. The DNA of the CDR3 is TGTGCAAGTCCCTTAAAGGTACCGACAGGGGACACACTCCTCGGTTATCAGCCCCAGCATTTT. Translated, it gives CASPLKVPTGDTLLGYQPQHF.

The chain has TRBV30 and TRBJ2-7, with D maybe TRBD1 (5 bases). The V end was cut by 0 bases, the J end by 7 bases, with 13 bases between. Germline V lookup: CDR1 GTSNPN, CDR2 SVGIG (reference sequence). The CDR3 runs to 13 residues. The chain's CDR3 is CAWSVRAAQEQYF. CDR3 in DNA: TGTGCCTGGAGTGTCAGGGCCGCCCAAGAGCAGTACTTC.

The CDR3: CASSWAEGYGYTF. CDR3 DNA sequence: TGTGCCAGCAGTTGGGCCGAGGGTTATGGCTACACCTTC. The chain couples TRBV2 to TRBJ1-2, with D unclear. CDR1 is SNHLY, CDR2 FYNNEI, per germline. This CDR3 has 13 residues. Trimming removed 5 bases at V and 5 bases at J, with 12 bases between. The complete variable domain, with remaining parts taken from reference TRBV2 and TRBJ1-2, reads EPEVTQTPSHQVTQMGQEVILRCVPISNHLYFYWYRQILGQKVEFLVSFYNNEISEKSEIFDDQFSVERPDGSNFTLKIRSTKLEDSAMYFCASSWAEGYGYTFGSGTRLTVV.

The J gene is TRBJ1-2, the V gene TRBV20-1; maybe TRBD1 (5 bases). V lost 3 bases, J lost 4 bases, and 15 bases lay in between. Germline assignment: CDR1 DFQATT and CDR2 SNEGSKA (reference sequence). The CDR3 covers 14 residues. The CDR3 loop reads CSASLNQGGYGYTF. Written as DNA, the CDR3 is TGCAGTGCTAGTCTGAACCAGGGCGGCTATGGCTACACCTTC.

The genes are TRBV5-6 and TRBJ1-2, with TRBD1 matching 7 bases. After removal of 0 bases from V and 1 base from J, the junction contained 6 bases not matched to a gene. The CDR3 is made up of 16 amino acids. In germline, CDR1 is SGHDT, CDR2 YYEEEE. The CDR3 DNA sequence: TGTGCCAGCAGCTTGGGGGGACAGTGGATTAACTATGGCTACACCTTC. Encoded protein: CASSLGGQWINYGYTF.

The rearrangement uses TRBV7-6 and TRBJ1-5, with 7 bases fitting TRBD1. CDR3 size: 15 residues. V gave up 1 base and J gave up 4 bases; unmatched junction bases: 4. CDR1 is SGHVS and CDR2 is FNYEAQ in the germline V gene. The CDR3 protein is CASSLGAGGNQPQHF. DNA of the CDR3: TGTGCCAGCAGCTTAGGAGCAGGGGGGAATCAGCCCCAGCATTTT. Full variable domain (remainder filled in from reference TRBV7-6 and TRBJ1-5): GAGVSQSPRYKVTKRGQDVALRCDPISGHVSLYWYRQALGQGPEFLTYFNYEAQQDKSGLPNDRFSAERPEGSISTLTIQRTEQRDSAMYRCASSLGAGGNQPQHFGDGTRLSIL.

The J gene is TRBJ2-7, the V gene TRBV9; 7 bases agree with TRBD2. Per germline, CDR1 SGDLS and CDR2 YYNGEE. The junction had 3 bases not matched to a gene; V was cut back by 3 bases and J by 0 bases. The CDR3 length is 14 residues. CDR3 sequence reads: CASSESGNSYEQYF. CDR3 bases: TGTGCCAGCAGCGAAAGCGGGAACTCCTACGAGCAGTACTTC.

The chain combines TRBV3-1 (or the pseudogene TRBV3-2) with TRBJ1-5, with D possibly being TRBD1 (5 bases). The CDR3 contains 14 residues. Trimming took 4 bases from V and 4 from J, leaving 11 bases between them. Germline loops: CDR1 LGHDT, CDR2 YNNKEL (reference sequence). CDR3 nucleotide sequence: TGTGCCAGCAGCCCCAGTGGGGGGAATCAGCCCCAGCATTTT. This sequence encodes CASSPSGGNQPQHF.

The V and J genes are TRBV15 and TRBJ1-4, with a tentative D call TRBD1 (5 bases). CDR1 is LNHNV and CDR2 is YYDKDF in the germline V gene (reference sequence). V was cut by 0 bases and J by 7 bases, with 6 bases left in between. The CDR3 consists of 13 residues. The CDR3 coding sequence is TGTGCCACCAGCAGAGACAGGGTTGAAAAACTGTTTTTT. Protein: CATSRDRVEKLFF.

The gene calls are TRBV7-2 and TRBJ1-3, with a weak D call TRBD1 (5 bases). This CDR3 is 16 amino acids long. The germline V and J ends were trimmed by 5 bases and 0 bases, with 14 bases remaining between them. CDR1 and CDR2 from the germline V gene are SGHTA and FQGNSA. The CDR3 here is CASSPETAFSGNTIYF. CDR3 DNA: TGTGCCAGCAGCCCTGAGACAGCCTTCTCTGGAAACACCATATATTTT.

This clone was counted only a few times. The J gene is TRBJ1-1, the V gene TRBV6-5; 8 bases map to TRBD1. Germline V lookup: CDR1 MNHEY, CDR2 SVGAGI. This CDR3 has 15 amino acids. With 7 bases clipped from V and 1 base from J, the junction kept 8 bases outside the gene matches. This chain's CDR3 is CASNPAGTGNTEAFF. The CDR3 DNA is TGTGCCAGCAACCCCGCCGGGACAGGGAACACTGAAGCTTTCTTT.

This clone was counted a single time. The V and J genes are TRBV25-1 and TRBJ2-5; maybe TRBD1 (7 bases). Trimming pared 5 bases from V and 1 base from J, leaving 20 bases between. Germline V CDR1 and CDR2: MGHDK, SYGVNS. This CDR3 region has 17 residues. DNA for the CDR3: TGTGCCAGCAGTCCAAACTGGGGCAGGGGGGCCCAAGAGACCCAGTACTTC. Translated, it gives CASSPNWGRGAQETQYF.

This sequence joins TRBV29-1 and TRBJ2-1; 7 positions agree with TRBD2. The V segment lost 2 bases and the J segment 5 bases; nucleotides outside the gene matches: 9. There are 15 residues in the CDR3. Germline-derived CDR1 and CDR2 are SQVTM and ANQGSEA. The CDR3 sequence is CSVESASGFDNEQFF. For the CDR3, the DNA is TGCAGCGTTGAATCAGCTAGCGGCTTCGACAATGAGCAGTTCTTC.

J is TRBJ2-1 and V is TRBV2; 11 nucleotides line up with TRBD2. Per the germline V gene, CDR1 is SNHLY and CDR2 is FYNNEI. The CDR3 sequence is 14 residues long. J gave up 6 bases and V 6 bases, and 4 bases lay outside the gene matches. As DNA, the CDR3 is TGTGCCAGCAGCGTTAGCGGGAGGGCCAATGAGCAGTTCTTC. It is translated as CASSVSGRANEQFF.

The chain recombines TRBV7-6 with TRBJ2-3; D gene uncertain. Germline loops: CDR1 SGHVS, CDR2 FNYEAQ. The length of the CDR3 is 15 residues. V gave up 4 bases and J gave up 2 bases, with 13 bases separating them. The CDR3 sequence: CASSSQSLNTDTQYF. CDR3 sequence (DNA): TGTGCCAGCAGCTCACAGTCCTTGAACACAGATACGCAGTATTTT.

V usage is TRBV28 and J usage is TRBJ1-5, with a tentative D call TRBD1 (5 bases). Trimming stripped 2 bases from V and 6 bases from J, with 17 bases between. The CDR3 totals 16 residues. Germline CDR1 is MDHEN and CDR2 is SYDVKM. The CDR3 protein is CASSLGGYIGTQPQHF. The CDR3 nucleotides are TGTGCCAGCAGTTTAGGAGGGTATATAGGGACTCAGCCCCAGCATTTT. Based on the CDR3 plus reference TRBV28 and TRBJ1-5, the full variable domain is DVKVTQSSRYLVKRTGEKVFLECVQDMDHENMFWYRQDPGLGLRLIYFSYDVKMKEKGDIPEGYSVSREKKERFSLILESASTNQTSMYLCASSLGGYIGTQPQHFGDGTRLSIL.

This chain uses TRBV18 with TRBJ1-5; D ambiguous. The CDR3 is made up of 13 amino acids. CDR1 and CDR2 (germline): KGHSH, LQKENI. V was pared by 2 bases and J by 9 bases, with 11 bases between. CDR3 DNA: TGTGCCAGCTCACCATCGGGAGAGTTGCCCCAGCATTTT. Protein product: CASSPSGELPQHF.